This T cell receptor beta chain was identified in a study of beta chain features in type 1 diabetes. Of the isolated RNA, all was reverse transcribed, and so the sequenced material was expressed TCRB transcripts. The protocol was immunoSEQ multiplex PCR, while the TCRdb copy is restricted to in-frame clones and leaves out a portion. Of about 300,000 clones detected, roughly 14% appear once; the ten largest clones hold about 0.016%. Overall study results and limits: In every one of the four CD4+ subsets, TCRB CDR3s were moderately but significantly shorter in Type 1 diabetes patients.

The CDR3 spans 14 residues. Trimming left V 2 bases short and J 5 bases short, with 12 bases between. CDR1 and CDR2 from the germline V gene are SGDLS and YYNGEE. In regard to this clone: Its target is unknown.

The V call is TRBV9, the J call TRBJ2-3, with D possibly being TRBD2 (6 bases). This receptor was identified in a woman aged 18 to 35 with type 1 diabetes. Sequenced material: naive CD4+ T cells from blood. CDR3 nucleotides: TGTGCCAGCAGCGTTCAAGGAGGGTTAGATACGCAGTATTTT. It is translated as CASSVQGGLDTQYF. The full variable domain, rest sourced from reference TRBV9 and TRBJ2-3, is DSGVTQTPKHLITATGQRVTLRCSPRSGDLSVYWYQQSLDQGLQFLIQYYNGEERAKGNILERFSAQQFPDLHSELNLSSLELGDSALYFCASSVQGGLDTQYFGPGTRLTVL.